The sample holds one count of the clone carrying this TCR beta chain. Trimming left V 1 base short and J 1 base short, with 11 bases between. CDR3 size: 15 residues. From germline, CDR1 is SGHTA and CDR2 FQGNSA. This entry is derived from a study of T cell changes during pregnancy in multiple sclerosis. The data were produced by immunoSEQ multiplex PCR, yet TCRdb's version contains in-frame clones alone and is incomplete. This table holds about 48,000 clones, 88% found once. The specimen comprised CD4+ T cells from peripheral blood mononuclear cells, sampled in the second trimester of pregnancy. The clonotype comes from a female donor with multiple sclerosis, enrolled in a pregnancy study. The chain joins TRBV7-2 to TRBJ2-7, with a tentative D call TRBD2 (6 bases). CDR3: CASSLGRVGSYEQYF. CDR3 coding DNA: TGTGCCAGCAGCTTAGGGAGGGTGGGTTCCTACGAGCAGTACTTC. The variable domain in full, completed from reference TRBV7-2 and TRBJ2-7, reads GAGVSQSPSNKVTEKGKDVELRCDPISGHTALYWYRQSLGQGLEFLIYFQGNSAPDKSGLPSDRFSAERTGGSVSTLTIQRTQQEDSAVYLCASSLGRVGSYEQYFGPGTRLTVT.